This T cell receptor (beta chain) was retrieved from a study of blood T cells in healthy people across ages. This clonotype was observed a handful of times. Using a J-beta primer mix together with a sample-barcoded 5' primer, a second PCR was run for about 6 to 11 cycles. MiXCR, applied by TCRdb to the 5' RACE reads, yields one record per CDR3 protein. The sample shows fewer than 2 million distinct CDR3 sequences, about two fifths of them seen only once. The sample consisted of blood. This clonotype was sampled from a human donor in good health.

Written as DNA, the CDR3 is TGCGCCAGCAGCTTCAGGGAGACCGATGGTGAGACCCAGTACTTC. Translation: CASSFRETDGETQYF. This chain uses TRBV5-1 with TRBJ2-5; D is tentatively TRBD1 or TRBD2 (5 bases each). Germline V gives CDR1 SGHRS, CDR2 YFSETQ. There are 15 residues in the CDR3. V shed 2 bases and J shed 5 bases, with 16 bases lying between them.